This is a list of T cell receptor beta chains from one sample in a study of T cell changes during pregnancy in multiple sclerosis. The protocol was immunoSEQ multiplex PCR, while the TCRdb copy is restricted to in-frame clones and leaves out a portion. This sample has about 31,000 clones; 90% occur once, and the top ten carry 4.3%. Specimen: CD8+ T cells from peripheral blood mononuclear cells, collected in the second trimester of pregnancy. These receptors were obtained from a female donor with multiple sclerosis, enrolled in a pregnancy study. Both conserved end residues are part of each CDR3. A D gene is named only where the DNA matches it firmly. The listing skips clone size in some rows; elsewhere it reads once, few, many or a size class.

J	D	V	size	CDR3	DNA
TRBJ2-5	TRBD1	TRBV5-4	NA	CASSFSGTGGEETQYF	TGTGCCAGCAGCTTTAGTGGGACAGGGGGCGAGGAGACCCAGTACTTC
TRBJ2-1	NA	TRBV5-6	NA	CASSLGGGPRNEQFF	TGTGCCAGCAGCTTGGGTGGCGGCCCGCGGAATGAGCAGTTCTTC
TRBJ1-1	NA	TRBV2	few	CASTVNPGNTEAFF	TGTGCCAGCACCGTCAATCCGGGGAACACTGAAGCTTTCTTT
TRBJ1-2	NA	TRBV19	NA	CASSGDRFNYGYTF	TGTGCCAGTAGTGGCGACAGGTTTAACTATGGCTACACCTTC
TRBJ2-7	NA	TRBV27	NA	CASSVGSPYEQYF	TGTGCCAGCAGTGTAGGTAGCCCTTACGAGCAGTACTTC
TRBJ2-3	NA	TRBV5-6	NA	CASSSWRLVADTQYF	TGTGCCAGCAGTTCGTGGAGACTAGTTGCAGATACGCAGTATTTT
TRBJ1-1	TRBD1	TRBV7-9	NA	CASSPQDREDTEAFF	TGTGCCAGCAGCCCACAGGACAGGGAGGACACTGAAGCTTTCTTT
TRBJ2-2	NA	TRBV9	NA	CASSGPHLRGVNTGELFF	TGTGCCAGCAGCGGACCCCATCTTCGCGGGGTGAACACCGGGGAGCTGTTTTTT
TRBJ2-7	NA	TRBV20-1	NA	CSARNREINF	TGCAGTGCTAGAAACAGGGAAATCAACTTC
TRBJ2-7	NA	TRBV6-5	NA	CASSSSLAAPTYEQYF	TGTGCCAGCAGTTCCTCCTTAGCGGCACCAACCTACGAGCAGTACTTC
TRBJ2-5	NA	TRBV9	NA	CASSVGGGETQYF	TGTGCCAGCAGCGTCGGAGGTGGAGAGACCCAGTACTTC
TRBJ2-7	NA	TRBV27	NA	CASSLRHNYEQYF	TGTGCCAGCAGTTTAAGACACAACTACGAGCAGTACTTC
TRBJ2-7	NA	TRBV5-1	NA	CASSSTYEQYF	TGCGCCAGCAGCTCCACCTACGAGCAGTACTTC
TRBJ2-2	TRBD2	TRBV7-6	NA	CASSLGRASGFTGELFF	TGTGCCAGCAGCTTAGGGCGGGCTAGCGGGTTCACCGGGGAGCTGTTTTTT
TRBJ2-3	NA	TRBV10-1	NA	CASSELQALSTDTQYF	TGCGCCAGCAGTGAACTCCAGGCTCTTAGCACAGATACGCAGTATTTT
TRBJ1-4	NA	TRBV6-1	NA	CASSDGGGGEKLFF	TGTGCCAGCAGTGACGGAGGGGGGGGTGAAAAACTGTTTTTT
TRBJ1-2	TRBD1	TRBV5-1	NA	CASSLQGAYGYTF	TGCGCCAGCAGCTTGCAGGGGGCGTATGGCTACACCTTC
TRBJ2-2	TRBD2	TRBV5-1	NA	CASSPAPSGSQTGELFF	TGCGCCAGCAGCCCGGCCCCTAGCGGGAGTCAAACCGGGGAGCTGTTTTTT
TRBJ1-1	TRBD1	TRBV19	few	CASSTPSDRGRFMNTEAFF	TGTGCCAGTAGTACCCCTTCTGACAGGGGGCGGTTTATGAACACTGAAGCTTTCTTT
TRBJ2-7	NA	TRBV5-1	NA	CASSLAQENYEQYF	TGCGCCAGCAGCTTGGCACAGGAAAACTACGAGCAGTACTTC
TRBJ2-1	NA	TRBV6-5	NA	CASSQGTHPVGEQFF	TGTGCCAGCAGTCAGGGGACACACCCTGTTGGTGAGCAGTTCTTC
TRBJ2-1	TRBD1	TRBV30	NA	CAWSVRTGNNEQFF	TGTGCCTGGAGTGTCAGGACAGGGAACAATGAGCAGTTCTTC
TRBJ2-3	TRBD2	TRBV6-4	NA	CASKPGTSVSDTQYF	TGTGCCAGCAAACCCGGGACTAGCGTGTCAGATACGCAGTATTTT
TRBJ2-7	TRBD2	TRBV5-1	NA	CASSLTDSGGYEQYF	TGCGCCAGCAGCTTAACGGACAGCGGGGGCTACGAGCAGTACTTC
TRBJ2-7	TRBD1	TRBV5-4	NA	CASTSRDSYYEQYF	TGTGCCAGCACTTCTAGGGACAGCTACTACGAGCAGTACTTC
TRBJ2-3	NA	TRBV14	NA	CASSPLNYADTQYF	TGTGCCAGCAGCCCGTTAAACTACGCAGATACGCAGTATTTT
TRBJ2-3	TRBD2	TRBV7-8	NA	CASSETSGRALLTDTQYF	TGTGCCAGCAGCGAAACTAGCGGGAGGGCTCTCCTAACAGATACGCAGTATTTT
TRBJ1-5	TRBD1	TRBV9	once	CASSVGTGKNQPQHF	TGTGCCAGCAGCGTAGGGACAGGTAAAAATCAGCCCCAGCATTTT
TRBJ2-1	TRBD2	TRBV5-1	NA	CASSLTSGRGNEQFF	TGCGCCAGCAGCTTGACTAGCGGGAGGGGCAATGAGCAGTTCTTC
TRBJ2-1	NA	TRBV5-1	NA	CASSLADNEQFF	TGCGCCAGCAGCTTGGCCGACAATGAGCAGTTCTTC
TRBJ2-7	NA	TRBV27	NA	CASSLTLDRFDEQYF	TGTGCCAGCAGCCTAACATTAGACAGGTTTGACGAGCAGTACTTC
TRBJ1-2	NA	TRBV28	NA	CASSFPVNYGYTF	TGTGCCAGCAGTTTCCCAGTCAACTATGGCTACACCTTC
TRBJ1-5	NA	TRBV19	NA	CASSRGKAAGTQPQHF	TGTGCCAGTAGTAGGGGCAAGGCAGCCGGCACGCAGCCCCAGCATTTT
TRBJ2-1	TRBD2	TRBV5-1	NA	CASSLEAPGLADRRRFF	TGCGCCAGCAGCTTGGAAGCACCGGGACTAGCGGACCGTCGACGGTTCTTC
TRBJ2-7	TRBD2	TRBV28	NA	CASSSLPRGLAGVRGTTKYEQYF	TGTGCCAGCAGTTCCCTCCCCCGGGGACTAGCGGGAGTTAGGGGGACAACCAAGTACGAGCAGTACTTC
TRBJ2-2	TRBD2	TRBV7-9	NA	CASSLGIAGVHTGELFF	TGTGCCAGCAGCTTAGGTATAGCGGGAGTGCACACCGGGGAGCTGTTTTTT
TRBJ2-3	NA	TRBV4-1	once	CASSPGTGFTDTQYF	TGCGCCAGCAGCCCCGGAACAGGCTTCACAGATACGCAGTATTTT
TRBJ2-5	TRBD1	TRBV6-4	NA	CASSAGQGQETQYF	TGTGCCAGCAGTGCCGGACAGGGGCAAGAGACCCAGTACTTC
TRBJ1-2	TRBD1	TRBV6-5	NA	CASSYQPGTAYGYTF	TGTGCCAGCAGTTACCAACCCGGGACAGCCTATGGCTACACCTTC
TRBJ2-7	NA	TRBV30	NA	CAWSYRETYEQYF	TGTGCCTGGAGTTACAGGGAAACCTACGAGCAGTACTTC
TRBJ2-2	TRBD2	TRBV6-5	NA	CASSPTSGGGELFF	TGTGCCAGCAGTCCCACTAGCGGTGGCGGGGAGCTGTTTTTT
TRBJ2-2	NA	TRBV27	NA	CASSSPFGELFF	TGTGCCAGCAGTTCCCCCTTCGGGGAGCTGTTTTTT
TRBJ2-5	NA	TRBV7-9	NA	CASSSFRGKETQYF	TGTGCCAGCAGTTCTTTCAGGGGTAAAGAGACCCAGTACTTC
TRBJ2-1	TRBD2	TRBV28	NA	CASSPPGLAGIYNEQFF	TGTGCCAGCAGCCCCCCGGGGCTAGCGGGGATCTACAATGAGCAGTTCTTC
TRBJ2-5	NA	TRBV29-1	NA	CSLGAREETQYF	TGCAGCCTAGGGGCCAGGGAAGAGACCCAGTACTTC
TRBJ2-2	TRBD1	TRBV2	NA	CASSPGTANTGELFF	TGTGCCAGCAGTCCCGGGACAGCGAACACCGGGGAGCTGTTTTTT
TRBJ2-5	TRBD2	TRBV27	NA	CASSFLTSGNQETQYF	TGTGCCAGCAGTTTCTTGACTAGCGGAAACCAAGAGACCCAGTACTTC
TRBJ2-7	TRBD1	TRBV27	NA	CASSPRQGFLFYEQYF	TGTGCCAGCAGTCCTCGACAGGGGTTTTTATTCTACGAGCAGTACTTC
TRBJ1-1	NA	TRBV27	NA	CASSLATGGFEAFF	TGTGCCAGCAGTTTAGCGACAGGTGGCTTCGAAGCTTTCTTT
TRBJ1-2	NA	TRBV7-9	few	CASSLVGWEHYGYTF	TGTGCCAGCAGCTTAGTTGGTTGGGAGCACTATGGCTACACCTTC
TRBJ2-5	NA	TRBV7-9	NA	CASSITTGTAKGTQYF	TGTGCCAGCAGCATCACGACCGGGACTGCCAAAGGGACCCAGTACTTC
TRBJ1-2	NA	TRBV27	few	CASSLLEGLHNYGYTF	TGTGCCAGCAGTTTACTGGAGGGGCTCCACAACTATGGCTACACCTTC
TRBJ2-5	NA	TRBV10-1	NA	CASSESGGAQETQYF	TGCGCCAGCAGTGAGTCGGGAGGAGCTCAAGAGACCCAGTACTTC
TRBJ2-1	NA	TRBV7-7	once	CASSLHRPGYGDEQFF	TGTGCCAGCAGCCTCCACCGGCCGGGATATGGCGATGAGCAGTTCTTC
TRBJ1-1	TRBD1	TRBV6-1	NA	CASSPFGTGNTEAFF	TGTGCCAGCAGCCCCTTCGGGACAGGCAACACTGAAGCTTTCTTT